This T cell receptor (beta chain) is drawn from a study of T-cell memory formation after mild COVID-19. Study findings and constraints: There was a balanced CD4/CD8 profile in clones contracting day 15 to 85, and later expanders leaned CD4+.

For this clonotype: Its antigen is not identified.

Barcoded TCR alpha and TCR beta cDNA libraries with UMIs came from 5'RACE using constant-segment primers. TCRdb fed the 5' RACE reads into MiXCR, producing one record per CDR3 protein. The data show more than 300,000 distinct CDR3 sequences, about 20% seen once. The CDR3 is 14 amino acids. After removal of 1 base from V and 3 bases from J, the junction contained 0 bases not matched to a gene. Germline V CDR1 and CDR2: MNHEY, SMNVEV (reference sequence). This sequence was found in a man between 18 and 35 years old who had mild COVID-19 (a few samples of this study predate the infection). Cell type and time point are not known. Sequencing was performed on PBMCs or a T cell subset sorted from them (not recorded which). The V and J genes are TRBV27 and TRBJ1-1, with 9 nucleotides matching TRBD1. The CDR3 coding sequence is TGTGCCAGCAGTTTATGGACAGGGGACACTGAAGCTTTCTTT. Its translation: CASSLWTGDTEAFF.